This T cell receptor (beta chain) is from a study of cytomegalovirus exposure and HLA in healthy donors. Losses at the gene ends were 4 bases for V and 1 base for J; bases not matched to a gene: 6. The V gene's germline CDR1 is SNHLY and CDR2 FYNNEI. CDR3 length equals 16 residues. A multiplex PCR was run with 60 Vbeta primers and 13 Jbeta primers. Clones were sequenced by immunoSEQ multiplex PCR, and TCRdb holds only the in-frame ones, with some missing. The table includes about 200,000 clones, 65% to 80% detected once. The receptor's source is a girl under 10 years old in good health and CMV-seronegative. What was sequenced was PBMCs. The genes are TRBV2 and TRBJ2-7; 11 nucleotides align to TRBD2. CDR3 DNA sequence: TGTGCCAGCAGTGGGACTAGCGGGTCCCCATCCTACGAGCAGTACTTC. Its protein product is CASSGTSGSPSYEQYF.